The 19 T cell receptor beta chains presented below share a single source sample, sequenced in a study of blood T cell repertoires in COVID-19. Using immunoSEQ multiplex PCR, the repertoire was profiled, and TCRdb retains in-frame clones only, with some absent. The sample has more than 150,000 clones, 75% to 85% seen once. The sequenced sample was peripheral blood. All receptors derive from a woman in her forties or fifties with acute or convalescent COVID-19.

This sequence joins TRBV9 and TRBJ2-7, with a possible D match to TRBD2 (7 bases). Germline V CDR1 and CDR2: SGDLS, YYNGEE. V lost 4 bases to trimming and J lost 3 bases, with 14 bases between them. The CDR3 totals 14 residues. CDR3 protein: CASSRGEGVYEQYF. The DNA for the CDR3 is TGTGCCAGCAGCCGAGGGGAGGGGGTCTACGAGCAGTACTTC.

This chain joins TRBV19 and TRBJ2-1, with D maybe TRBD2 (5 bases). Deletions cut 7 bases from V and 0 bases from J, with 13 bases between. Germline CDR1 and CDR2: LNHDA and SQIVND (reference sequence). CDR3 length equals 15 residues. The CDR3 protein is CASTSDGISYNEQFF. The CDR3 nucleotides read TGTGCCAGTACCTCGGACGGGATCTCCTACAATGAGCAGTTCTTC. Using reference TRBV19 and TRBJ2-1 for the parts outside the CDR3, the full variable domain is DGGITQSPKYLFRKEGQNVTLSCEQNLNHDAMYWYRQDPGQGLRLIYYSQIVNDFQKGDIAEGYSVSREKKESFPLTVTSAQKNPTAFYLCASTSDGISYNEQFFGPGTRLTVL.

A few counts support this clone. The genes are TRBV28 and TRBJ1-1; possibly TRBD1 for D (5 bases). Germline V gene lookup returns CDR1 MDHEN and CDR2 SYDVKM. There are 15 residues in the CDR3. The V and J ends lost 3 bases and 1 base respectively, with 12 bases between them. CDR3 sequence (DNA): TGTGCCAGCAGTTTTAGTCAGGGCGGGAACACTGAAGCTTTCTTT. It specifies CASSFSQGGNTEAFF.

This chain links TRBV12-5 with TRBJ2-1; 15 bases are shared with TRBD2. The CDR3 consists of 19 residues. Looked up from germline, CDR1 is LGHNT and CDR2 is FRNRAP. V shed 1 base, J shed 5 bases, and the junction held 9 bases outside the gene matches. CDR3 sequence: CASGLDRTSGRVSNNEQFF. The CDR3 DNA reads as TGTGCTAGTGGTTTGGATCGGACTAGCGGGAGGGTATCGAACAATGAGCAGTTCTTC.

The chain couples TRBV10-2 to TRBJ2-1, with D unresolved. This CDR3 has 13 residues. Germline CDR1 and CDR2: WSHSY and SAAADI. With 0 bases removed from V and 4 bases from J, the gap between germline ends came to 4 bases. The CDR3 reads CASSESLYNEQFF. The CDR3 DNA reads TGCGCCAGCAGTGAGTCCTTGTACAATGAGCAGTTCTTC.

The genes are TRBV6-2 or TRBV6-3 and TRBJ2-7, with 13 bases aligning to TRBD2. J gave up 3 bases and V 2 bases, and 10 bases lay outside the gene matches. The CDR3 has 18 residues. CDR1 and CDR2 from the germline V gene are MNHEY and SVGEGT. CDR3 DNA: TGTGCCAGCAGTTACCCAGGACTAGCGGGAGTGTTTGGCTACGAGCAGTACTTC. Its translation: CASSYPGLAGVFGYEQYF.

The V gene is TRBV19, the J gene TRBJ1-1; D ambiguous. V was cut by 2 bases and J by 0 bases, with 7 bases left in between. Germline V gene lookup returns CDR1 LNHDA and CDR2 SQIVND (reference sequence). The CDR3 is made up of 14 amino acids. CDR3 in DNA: TGTGCCAGTAGTATATCCGGGATGAACACTGAAGCTTTCTTT. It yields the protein CASSISGMNTEAFF.

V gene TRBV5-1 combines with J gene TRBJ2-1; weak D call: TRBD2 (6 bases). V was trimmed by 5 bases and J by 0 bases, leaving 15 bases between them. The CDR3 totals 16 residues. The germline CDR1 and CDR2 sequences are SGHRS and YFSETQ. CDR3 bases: TGCGCCAGCAGATCTAGAACTAGCCCCTCCTACAATGAGCAGTTCTTC. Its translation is CASRSRTSPSYNEQFF. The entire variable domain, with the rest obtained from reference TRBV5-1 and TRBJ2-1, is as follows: KAGVTQTPRYLIKTRGQQVTLSCSPISGHRSVSWYQQTPGQGLQFLFEYFSETQRNKGNFPGRFSGRQFSNSRSEMNVSTLELGDSALYLCASRSRTSPSYNEQFFGPGTRLTVL.

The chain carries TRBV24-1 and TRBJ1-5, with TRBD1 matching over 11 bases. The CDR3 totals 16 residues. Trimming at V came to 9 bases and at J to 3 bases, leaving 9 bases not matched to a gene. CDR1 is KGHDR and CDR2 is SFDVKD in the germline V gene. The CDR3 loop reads CATSPGTGGINQPQHF. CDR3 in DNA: TGTGCCACCTCTCCCGGGACAGGGGGTATCAATCAGCCCCAGCATTTT.

For the CDR3, the DNA is TGCGCCAGCGCTAGTGGGCAAGAGACCCAGTACTTC. The encoded protein is CASASGQETQYF. The chain employs TRBV5-1 and TRBJ2-5; D ambiguous. V lost 7 bases to trimming and J lost 2 bases, with 9 bases between them. This CDR3 spans 12 amino acids. Per germline, CDR1 SGHRS and CDR2 YFSETQ.

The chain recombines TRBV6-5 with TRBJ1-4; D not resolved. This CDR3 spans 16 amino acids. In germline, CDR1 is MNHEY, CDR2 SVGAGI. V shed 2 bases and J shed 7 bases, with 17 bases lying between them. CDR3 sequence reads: CASSYAYGGPVEKLFF. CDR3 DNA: TGTGCCAGCAGTTACGCCTATGGAGGACCCGTTGAAAAACTGTTTTTT.

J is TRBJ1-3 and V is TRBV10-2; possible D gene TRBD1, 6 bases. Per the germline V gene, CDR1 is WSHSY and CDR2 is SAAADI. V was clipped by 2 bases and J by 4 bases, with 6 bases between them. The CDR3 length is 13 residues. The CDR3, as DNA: TGCGCCAGCAGTGAGACAGGGGGAAACACCATATATTTT. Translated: CASSETGGNTIYF.

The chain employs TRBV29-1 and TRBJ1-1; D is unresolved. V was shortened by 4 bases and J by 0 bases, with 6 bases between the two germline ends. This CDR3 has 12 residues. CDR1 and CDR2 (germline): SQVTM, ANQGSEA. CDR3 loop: CSVVRMNTEAFF. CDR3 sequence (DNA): TGCAGCGTTGTCAGGATGAACACTGAAGCTTTCTTT.

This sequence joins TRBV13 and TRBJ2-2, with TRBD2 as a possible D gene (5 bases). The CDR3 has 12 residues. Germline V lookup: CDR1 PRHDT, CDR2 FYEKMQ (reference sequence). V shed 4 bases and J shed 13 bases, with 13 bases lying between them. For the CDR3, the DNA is TGTGCCAGCAGCTGGGTCGAGGGTGGGCTGTTTTTT. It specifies CASSWVEGGLFF.

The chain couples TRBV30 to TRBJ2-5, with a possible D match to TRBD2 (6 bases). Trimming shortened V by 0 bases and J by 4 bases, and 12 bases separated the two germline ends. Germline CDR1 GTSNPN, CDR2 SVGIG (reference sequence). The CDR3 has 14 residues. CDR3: CAWSVQRERETQYF. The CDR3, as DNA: TGTGCCTGGAGTGTACAACGGGAGCGAGAGACCCAGTACTTC. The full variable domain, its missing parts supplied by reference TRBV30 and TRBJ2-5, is SQTIHQWPATLVQPVGSPLSLECTVEGTSNPNLYWYRQAAGRGLQLLFYSVGIGQISSEVPQNLSASRPQDRQFILSSKKLLLSDSGFYLCAWSVQRERETQYFGPGTRLLVL.

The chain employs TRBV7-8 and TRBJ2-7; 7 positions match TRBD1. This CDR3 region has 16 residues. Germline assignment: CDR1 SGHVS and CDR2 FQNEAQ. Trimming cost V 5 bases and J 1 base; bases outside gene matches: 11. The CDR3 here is CASSRGVHRGSYEQYF. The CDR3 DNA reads TGTGCCAGCAGCCGGGGCGTCCACAGGGGTTCCTACGAGCAGTACTTC.

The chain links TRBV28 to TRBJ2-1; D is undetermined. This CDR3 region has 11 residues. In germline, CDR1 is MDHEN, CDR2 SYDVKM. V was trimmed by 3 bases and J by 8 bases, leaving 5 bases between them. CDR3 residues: CASSFGYEQFF. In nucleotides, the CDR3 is TGTGCCAGCAGTTTTGGCTATGAGCAGTTCTTC. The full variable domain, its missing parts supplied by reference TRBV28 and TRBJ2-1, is DVKVTQSSRYLVKRTGEKVFLECVQDMDHENMFWYRQDPGLGLRLIYFSYDVKMKEKGDIPEGYSVSREKKERFSLILESASTNQTSMYLCASSFGYEQFFGPGTRLTVL.

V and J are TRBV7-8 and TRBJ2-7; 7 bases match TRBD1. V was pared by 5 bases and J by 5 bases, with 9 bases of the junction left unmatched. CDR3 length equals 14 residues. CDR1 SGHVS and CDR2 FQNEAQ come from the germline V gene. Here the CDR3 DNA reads TGTGCCAGCAGCCCGGACAGGTTTTCCCACGAGCAGTACTTC. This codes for CASSPDRFSHEQYF.

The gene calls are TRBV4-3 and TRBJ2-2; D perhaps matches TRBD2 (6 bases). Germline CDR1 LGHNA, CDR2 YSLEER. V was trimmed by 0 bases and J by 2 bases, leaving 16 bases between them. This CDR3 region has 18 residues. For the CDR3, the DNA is TGCGCCAGCAGCCAAGAGGCCCAGACTAGGATAAACACCGGGGAGCTGTTTTTT. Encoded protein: CASSQEAQTRINTGELFF.